These T cell receptor beta chains were read from a single sample in a study of neurological immune-mediated disorders. One entry per CDR3 protein results from TCRdb running MiXCR on the 5' RACE reads. The table shows 15,000 to 25,000 distinct CDR3 sequences, with 6% to 8% occurring only once. The specimen sequenced was CD8+ T cells from blood. The origin of the receptors is a woman aged 30 to 39 with HTLV-1-associated myelopathy (HAM/TSP). Each CDR3 is given with its conserved first and last residue. The D gene is left open where the match is weak. Expanded clones get a size class; other rows say once, few or many, or leave the size out.

d_call: -
j_call: TRBJ2-1
clone_size: many
v_call: TRBV7-6
cdr3_aa: CASSLAGTYNEQFF
cdr3_nt: TGTGCCAGCAGCTTAGCTGGGACTTACAATGAGCAGTTCTTC

d_call: -
j_call: TRBJ1-5
clone_size: many
v_call: TRBV5-1
cdr3_aa: CASSLREAHQPQHF
cdr3_nt: TGCGCCAGCAGCTTGAGGGAGGCCCATCAGCCCCAGCATTTT

d_call: -
j_call: TRBJ1-1
clone_size: -
v_call: TRBV5-1
cdr3_aa: CASRDLRNTEAFF
cdr3_nt: TGCGCCAGCAGAGACCTCAGGAACACTGAAGCTTTCTTT

d_call: -
j_call: TRBJ2-7
clone_size: -
v_call: TRBV20-1
cdr3_aa: CSARDLTGHEKYF
cdr3_nt: TGCAGTGCTAGAGACCTAACAGGGCACGAGAAGTACTTC

d_call: TRBD2
j_call: TRBJ2-3
clone_size: many
v_call: TRBV7-9
cdr3_aa: CASSFGGGASDTQYF
cdr3_nt: TGTGCCAGCAGCTTTGGCGGGGGGGCTTCAGATACGCAGTATTTT

d_call: -
j_call: TRBJ2-3
clone_size: many
v_call: TRBV5-1
cdr3_aa: CASSLNPEDTQYF
cdr3_nt: TGCGCCAGCAGCCTCAACCCCGAAGATACGCAGTATTTT

d_call: -
j_call: TRBJ1-2
clone_size: many
v_call: TRBV24-1
cdr3_aa: CATSSGDYGYTF
cdr3_nt: TGTGCCACCAGTTCAGGGGACTATGGCTACACCTTC

d_call: -
j_call: TRBJ2-7
clone_size: many
v_call: TRBV10-2
cdr3_aa: CASSEFQVSYEQYF
cdr3_nt: TGCGCCAGCAGTGAGTTTCAGGTCTCCTACGAGCAGTACTTC

d_call: -
j_call: TRBJ2-7
clone_size: few
v_call: TRBV7-9
cdr3_aa: CASSPNRGGEQYF
cdr3_nt: TGTGCCAGCAGCCCGAACCGGGGAGGCGAGCAGTACTTC

d_call: -
j_call: TRBJ2-1
clone_size: many
v_call: TRBV20-1
cdr3_aa: CSAITGSDNEQFF
cdr3_nt: TGCAGTGCTATTACAGGGAGTGACAATGAGCAGTTCTTC

d_call: TRBD1
j_call: TRBJ1-1
clone_size: many
v_call: TRBV10-3
cdr3_aa: CAIAAGTGVMMNTEAFF
cdr3_nt: TGTGCCATCGCCGCCGGGACAGGGGTCATGATGAACACTGAAGCTTTCTTT

d_call: -
j_call: TRBJ1-1
clone_size: many
v_call: TRBV9
cdr3_aa: CASSVSGTGEAFF
cdr3_nt: TGTGCCAGCAGCGTATCAGGGACGGGTGAAGCTTTCTTT

d_call: TRBD1
j_call: TRBJ1-5
clone_size: many
v_call: TRBV6-5
cdr3_aa: CASSSTGVQPQHF
cdr3_nt: TGTGCCAGCAGTTCGACAGGGGTTCAGCCCCAGCATTTT

d_call: -
j_call: TRBJ1-2
clone_size: many
v_call: TRBV20-1
cdr3_aa: CSARVRGAVDNYGYTF
cdr3_nt: TGCAGTGCTAGAGTTCGTGGAGCGGTTGATAACTATGGCTACACCTTC

d_call: TRBD1
j_call: TRBJ2-3
clone_size: -
v_call: TRBV12-3/TRBV12-4
cdr3_aa: CARSDRGSTDTQCF
cdr3_nt: TGTGCCAGGAGCGACAGGGGGAGCACAGATACGCAGTGTTTT

d_call: -
j_call: TRBJ1-6
clone_size: many
v_call: TRBV20-1
cdr3_aa: CSARQADNSPLHF
cdr3_nt: TGCAGTGCTAGACAGGCTGATAATTCACCCCTCCACTTT

d_call: -
j_call: TRBJ2-1
clone_size: -
v_call: TRBV7-5
cdr3_aa: CISVPEDIRDRSYNEQFF
cdr3_nt: -

d_call: -
j_call: TRBJ2-1
clone_size: many
v_call: TRBV20-1
cdr3_aa: CSAYILAEYNEQFF
cdr3_nt: TGCAGTGCTTATATTTTAGCGGAGTACAATGAGCAGTTCTTC

d_call: -
j_call: TRBJ2-3
clone_size: many
v_call: TRBV7-8
cdr3_aa: CASSLENSFRADTQYF
cdr3_nt: TGTGCCAGCAGCTTAGAGAATAGCTTTAGGGCAGATACGCAGTATTTT

d_call: -
j_call: TRBJ1-2
clone_size: -
v_call: TRBV7-9
cdr3_aa: CASSSPLDSLNYGYTF
cdr3_nt: TGTGCCAGCAGCTCCCCCCTGGACAGCCTTAACTATGGCTACACCTTC

d_call: -
j_call: TRBJ2-2
clone_size: many
v_call: TRBV5-1
cdr3_aa: CASSLTGNTGELFF
cdr3_nt: TGCGCCAGCAGCTTAACAGGGAACACCGGGGAGCTGTTTTTT

d_call: -
j_call: TRBJ1-2
clone_size: many
v_call: TRBV7-2
cdr3_aa: CASSQGRGNGYTF
cdr3_nt: TGTGCCAGCAGCCAGGGGAGGGGCAATGGCTACACCTTC

d_call: TRBD1
j_call: TRBJ1-2
clone_size: many
v_call: TRBV12-3/TRBV12-4
cdr3_aa: CASSLHLGTGNFYGYTF
cdr3_nt: TGTGCCAGCAGCCTACATCTCGGGACAGGGAATTTCTATGGCTACACCTTC

d_call: -
j_call: TRBJ2-1
clone_size: many
v_call: TRBV20-1
cdr3_aa: CSASRLLGNEQFF
cdr3_nt: TGCAGTGCTAGTCGGCTCTTAGGGAATGAGCAGTTCTTC

d_call: -
j_call: TRBJ2-7
clone_size: many
v_call: TRBV13
cdr3_aa: CASSGRGYGRAYEQYF
cdr3_nt: TGTGCCAGCAGCGGAAGGGGCTACGGCCGGGCCTACGAGCAGTACTTC

d_call: -
j_call: TRBJ2-1
clone_size: many
v_call: TRBV27
cdr3_aa: CASSLRVGQYNEQFF
cdr3_nt: TGTGCCAGCAGTTTAAGAGTCGGGCAGTACAATGAGCAGTTCTTC

d_call: -
j_call: TRBJ1-4
clone_size: many
v_call: TRBV9
cdr3_aa: CASSVGGSTSEKLFF
cdr3_nt: TGTGCCAGCAGCGTAGGCGGCTCAACTAGTGAAAAACTGTTTTTT

d_call: -
j_call: TRBJ2-5
clone_size: many
v_call: TRBV7-9
cdr3_aa: CASILEGYQETQYF
cdr3_nt: TGTGCCAGCATTCTGGAAGGGTACCAAGAGACCCAGTACTTC

d_call: -
j_call: TRBJ1-2
clone_size: many
v_call: TRBV5-1
cdr3_aa: CASNDGQSSPYYGYTF
cdr3_nt: TGCGCCAGCAACGATGGGCAAAGCAGTCCGTACTATGGCTACACCTTC

d_call: TRBD2
j_call: TRBJ2-3
clone_size: many
v_call: TRBV20-1
cdr3_aa: CSARDELADSTDTQYF
cdr3_nt: TGCAGTGCTAGAGATGAACTAGCGGATAGCACAGATACGCAGTATTTT

d_call: TRBD1
j_call: TRBJ2-1
clone_size: many
v_call: TRBV5-5
cdr3_aa: CASSLDRGNEQFF
cdr3_nt: TGTGCCAGCAGCTTGGACAGGGGCAATGAGCAGTTCTTC

d_call: -
j_call: TRBJ1-5
clone_size: many
v_call: TRBV27
cdr3_aa: CASSYGPLNQPQHF
cdr3_nt: TGTGCCAGCAGTTACGGACCGCTCAATCAGCCCCAGCATTTT

d_call: -
j_call: TRBJ1-2
clone_size: many
v_call: TRBV12-3/TRBV12-4
cdr3_aa: CASTTTPAYGYTF
cdr3_nt: TGTGCCAGCACTACGACGCCCGCCTATGGCTACACCTTC

d_call: TRBD2
j_call: TRBJ2-1
clone_size: many
v_call: TRBV20-1
cdr3_aa: CSARDIPGLAGGNEQFF
cdr3_nt: TGCAGTGCTAGAGATATTCCGGGACTAGCTGGGGGCAATGAGCAGTTCTTC

d_call: -
j_call: TRBJ1-2
clone_size: many
v_call: TRBV12-3/TRBV12-4
cdr3_aa: CASSLVGQFNGYTF
cdr3_nt: TGTGCCAGCAGTTTAGTCGGACAGTTTAATGGCTACACCTTC

d_call: -
j_call: TRBJ2-3
clone_size: -
v_call: TRBV7-8
cdr3_aa: CASSLWPSDTQYF
cdr3_nt: TGTGCCAGCAGCTTATGGCCTTCAGATACGCAGTATTTT

d_call: -
j_call: TRBJ2-3
clone_size: medium-sized
v_call: TRBV10-3
cdr3_aa: CAISELRTDTQYF
cdr3_nt: TGTGCCATCAGTGAGCTTCGCACAGATACGCAGTATTTT

d_call: TRBD2
j_call: TRBJ2-1
clone_size: many
v_call: TRBV7-9
cdr3_aa: CASSLAEGVPGGPGLNEQFF
cdr3_nt: TGTGCCAGCAGCTTAGCCGAAGGAGTGCCGGGGGGGCCGGGGTTGAATGAGCAGTTCTTC

d_call: -
j_call: TRBJ2-1
clone_size: many
v_call: TRBV5-1
cdr3_aa: CASSDGEGARYNEQFF
cdr3_nt: TGCGCCAGCTCGGACGGGGAGGGGGCTCGCTACAATGAGCAGTTCTTC

d_call: TRBD1
j_call: TRBJ1-1
clone_size: many
v_call: TRBV7-9
cdr3_aa: CASSSDRLTEAFF
cdr3_nt: TGTGCCAGCAGCTCGGACAGGTTGACCGAAGCTTTCTTT

d_call: TRBD1
j_call: TRBJ2-2
clone_size: many
v_call: TRBV5-6
cdr3_aa: CASSRHRGPSTGELFF
cdr3_nt: TGTGCCAGCAGCCGTCACAGGGGACCATCCACCGGGGAGCTGTTTTTT

d_call: TRBD1
j_call: TRBJ1-1
clone_size: many
v_call: TRBV10-2
cdr3_aa: CASSEFKRTGDVGNTEAFF
cdr3_nt: TGCGCCAGCAGTGAGTTCAAAAGGACAGGGGATGTTGGAAACACTGAAGCTTTCTTT

d_call: -
j_call: TRBJ2-2
clone_size: many
v_call: TRBV11-2
cdr3_aa: CASSLGRDTGELFF
cdr3_nt: TGTGCCAGCAGCTTAGGCAGGGACACCGGGGAGCTGTTTTTT

d_call: -
j_call: TRBJ2-1
clone_size: many
v_call: TRBV12-3/TRBV12-4
cdr3_aa: CASSAGPSSYNEQFF
cdr3_nt: TGTGCCAGCAGTGCGGGTCCGAGCTCCTACAATGAGCAGTTCTTC

d_call: TRBD1
j_call: TRBJ1-1
clone_size: medium-sized
v_call: TRBV29-1
cdr3_aa: CSGRDREATEAFF
cdr3_nt: TGCAGCGGGAGGGACAGGGAGGCCACTGAAGCTTTCTTT

d_call: -
j_call: TRBJ1-4
clone_size: -
v_call: TRBV5-1
cdr3_aa: CASSAGQKIREKLFF
cdr3_nt: TGCGCCAGCAGCGCCGGACAGAAGATTCGTGAAAAACTGTTTTTT

d_call: -
j_call: TRBJ2-7
clone_size: many
v_call: TRBV5-1
cdr3_aa: CASSFEGIPAYEQYF
cdr3_nt: TGCGCCAGCAGCTTTGAAGGGATTCCCGCCTACGAGCAGTACTTC

d_call: TRBD2
j_call: TRBJ2-1
clone_size: -
v_call: TRBV29-1
cdr3_aa: CSVELSGGVDDEQIF
cdr3_nt: TGCAGCGTTGAACTAAGCGGGGGGGTGGATGATGAGCAGATCTTC

d_call: -
j_call: TRBJ2-3
clone_size: many
v_call: TRBV9
cdr3_aa: CASSGDTQYF
cdr3_nt: TGTGCCAGCAGCGGAGATACGCAGTATTTT

d_call: -
j_call: TRBJ2-1
clone_size: many
v_call: TRBV13
cdr3_aa: CASSLGLGEQFF
cdr3_nt: TGTGCCAGCAGCTTAGGCCTTGGCGAGCAGTTCTTC

d_call: -
j_call: TRBJ2-1
clone_size: -
v_call: TRBV29-1
cdr3_aa: CSVVITGEGSYNEQLF
cdr3_nt: TGCAGCGTTGTCATCACGGGAGAGGGATCCTACAATGAGCAGCTCTTC

d_call: -
j_call: TRBJ2-7
clone_size: many
v_call: TRBV28
cdr3_aa: CASSEGNYEQYF
cdr3_nt: TGTGCCAGCAGCGAGGGCAACTACGAGCAGTACTTC

d_call: -
j_call: TRBJ1-2
clone_size: many
v_call: TRBV7-2
cdr3_aa: CASSPGDYGYTF
cdr3_nt: TGTGCCAGCAGTCCGGGAGATTATGGCTACACCTTC

d_call: -
j_call: TRBJ2-3
clone_size: many
v_call: TRBV25-1
cdr3_aa: CASVEGPDTQYF
cdr3_nt: TGTGCCAGTGTTGAGGGGCCAGATACGCAGTATTTT

d_call: -
j_call: TRBJ2-3
clone_size: many
v_call: TRBV5-1
cdr3_aa: CASSLEGLGGDTQYF
cdr3_nt: TGCGCCAGCAGCTTGGAAGGGCTAGGCGGAGATACGCAGTATTTT

d_call: -
j_call: TRBJ2-7
clone_size: many
v_call: TRBV30
cdr3_aa: CAWSDLTAREHEQYF
cdr3_nt: TGTGCCTGGAGTGATCTTACGGCCCGTGAACACGAGCAGTACTTC